This T cell receptor (beta chain) emerged from a study of blood T cell repertoires in COVID-19 (TCRdb year 2020). In terms of the full investigation: The collaborator samples originated in the United States, Italy and Spain and spanned the acute and convalescent phases of COVID-19. The repertoires were released in a freely available public database intended as a resource for research on the immune response to SARS-CoV-2. The prospective study material was composed of cDNA or gDNA derived from T cells, B-cell-depleted T cells, or PBMCs. Nearly every sample came with metadata listing a de-identified subject ID, COVID-19 status, age in years and sex. Samples were obtained from the ongoing ImmuneRACE study (first 160 participants) and from about 1,300 subjects provided by 6 global collaborators. The dataset comprised deeply sampled blood TCRbeta repertoires from subjects exposed to, actively infected with, or recovered from COVID-19. Where available, HLA class I and class II types were obtained from metadata supplied by the sample provider rather than from assay-based typing.

In its sample, this clone was seen a few times. It has no known antigen specificity. Within one base of it there is no much larger clone, and no base qualities were kept. Each collaborating institution followed its own protocols to collect whole blood in K2EDTA tubes. For TCRbeta analysis, collaborators shipped samples in one of three forms: frozen whole blood, isolated PBMCs, or DNA extracted from either of those sample types. TCRbeta CDR3 regions were amplified from genomic DNA using the immunoSEQ Assay, a bias-controlled multiplex PCR. Turning to the authors' computational methods: The number of nucleated cells in each sample was estimated by amplification of reference gene primers within the assay. To quantify the absolute abundance of each unique TCRbeta CDR3 rearrangement, sequence reads were collapsed and filtered. Productive Simpson clonality was computed per sample as the square root of Simpson's diversity index over productive rearrangements. This immuneACCESS table, as held by TCRdb, lists in-frame sequences with V and J called but not all clones. Of the missing ones, under half trace to an unresolved V gene in checked studies; the others have no known cause. V, J and clone size derive from that table, while D and trimming were established from the DNA sequence. For this sample there are about 160,000 clones; 85% appear just once. 2.5% to 4% of the sample belongs to the ten largest clones.

CDR1 and CDR2 (LGHNA, YSLEER) derive from the germline V gene. V gives up 0 bases and J gives up 7 bases, and the segment between their germline ends measures 16 bases. The CDR3 has 16 amino acids, counting the end cysteine and phenylalanine. The sequence is cut down to CDR3 DNA, 48 bases in frame from base 1. On the study overall, not on this receptor specifically: How much clinical and demographic metadata was included differed by source and by participant, and the metadata was provided uncurated.

The receptor's source is a human donor with acute or convalescent COVID-19. The donor label of this sample is uncertain. The chain was built from TRBV4-3 and TRBJ1-5; D gene: possibly TRBD1, on 5 matching bases. Sample: peripheral blood. The CDR3 region: CASSQDLGGGSQPQHF. The base sequence is TGCGCCAGCAGCCAAGATCTTGGTGGGGGGTCGCAGCCCCAGCATTTT.